Following are 9 T cell receptor beta chains from one sample sequenced in a study of regulatory T cells in long-lasting Graves disease. As for time point: newly diagnosed GD, antithyroid drugs for less than 3 months. Making the TCR library involved RNA that had been extracted from PBMCs. HTBI primers from iRepertoire and Arm-PCR of CDR3 regions yielded the TCR beta libraries. TCRdb passed the multiplex PCR reads through MiXCR, listing each CDR3 protein once. The sample has 300,000 to 450,000 distinct CDR3 sequences, around 15% seen once. The sample here was peripheral blood mononuclear cells (PBMCs), taken at new diagnosis, from a patient treated with antithyroid drugs. Receptors were obtained from a female donor with Graves disease.

This clonotype was seen ten or more times. This chain links TRBV27 with TRBJ2-7; D not certain. The CDR3 length is 13 residues. CDR1 and CDR2 from the germline V gene are MNHEY and SMNVEV (reference sequence). Trimming removed 2 bases at V and 6 bases at J, with 11 bases between. Here the CDR3 reads CASSLGPPLEQYF. As DNA, the CDR3 is TGTGCCAGCAGTTTAGGTCCCCCGCTCGAGCAGTACTTC.

This rearrangement joins TRBV5-6 to TRBJ2-1; D possibly corresponds to TRBD2 (5 bases). Germline CDR1 and CDR2: SGHDT and YYEEEE. V shed 3 bases and J shed 8 bases, with 15 bases lying between them. The length of the CDR3 is 14 residues. CDR3 amino acids: CASSSLDSPDEQFF. CDR3 bases: TGTGCCAGCAGCTCCCTGGACTCCCCGGATGAGCAGTTCTTC.

This clonotype was seen at least ten times. The chain recombines TRBV6-1 with TRBJ1-5; 7 nucleotides line up with TRBD1. The CDR3 is made up of 17 amino acids. Per the germline V gene, CDR1 is MNHNS and CDR2 is SASEGT. Trimming at V came to 7 bases and at J to 0 bases, leaving 12 bases not matched to a gene. The CDR3 protein is CASTGTAIPDSNQPQHF. In nucleotides, the CDR3 is TGTGCCAGCACAGGGACAGCAATACCCGATAGCAATCAGCCCCAGCATTTT.

The J gene is TRBJ2-5, the V gene TRBV11-3; D not resolved. Trimming stripped 1 base from V and 4 bases from J, with 7 bases between. The CDR3 totals 13 residues. Germline lookup yields CDR1 SGHNT and CDR2 YENEEA. The CDR3 sequence: CASSLVVRETQYF. For the CDR3, the DNA is TGTGCCAGCAGCTTAGTCGTCAGAGAGACCCAGTACTTC.

The chain links TRBV7-2 to TRBJ2-1, with 13 positions matching TRBD2. V trimming: 7 bases; J trimming: 8 bases; junction bases outside the gene matches: 32. Germline V gene data show CDR1 as SGHTA and CDR2 as FQGNSA. The CDR3 spans 23 residues. The CDR3 protein is CASTRGGGQGLAGFRPYTHEQFF. The CDR3 DNA sequence: TGTGCCAGCACCAGGGGGGGTGGACAGGGACTAGCGGGATTCAGGCCATACACACATGAGCAGTTCTTC. Using reference TRBV7-2 and TRBJ2-1 for the parts outside the CDR3, the full variable domain is GAGVSQSPSNKVTEKGKDVELRCDPISGHTALYWYRQSLGQGLEFLIYFQGNSAPDKSGLPSDRFSAERTGGSVSTLTIQRTQQEDSAVYLCASTRGGGQGLAGFRPYTHEQFFGPGTRLTVL.

The sample holds many counts of this clonotype. The V call is TRBV12-3 or TRBV12-4, the J call TRBJ2-7; D is undetermined. The CDR3 totals 12 residues. The V end was cut by 8 bases, the J end by 0 bases, with 8 bases between. This chain's CDR3 is CASASASYEQYF. The CDR3 nucleotides are TGTGCCAGCGCCAGTGCCTCCTACGAGCAGTACTTC.

This clonotype was recorded at least ten times. The chain recombines TRBV20-1 with TRBJ2-5; 7 bases map to TRBD1. The ends lost 5 bases at V and 3 bases at J; junction bases unmatched: 9. CDR1 and CDR2 (germline): DFQATT, SNEGSKA (reference sequence). The CDR3 contains 14 residues. Here the CDR3 DNA reads TGCAGTGCTCCCCGACAGGGCGTAAAAGAGACCCAGTACTTC. Protein sequence: CSAPRQGVKETQYF.

This clonotype was counted ten times or more. V is TRBV12-3 or TRBV12-4 and J is TRBJ2-1; D is perhaps TRBD2 (5 bases). CDR3 length: 14 residues. V was pared by 2 bases and J by 7 bases, with 12 bases between. The CDR3 DNA reads TGTGCCAGCAGTTTACCGCCCGGCGGGAATGAGCAGTTCTTC. The encoded protein is CASSLPPGGNEQFF.

The sample holds many counts of this clonotype. V usage is TRBV27 and J usage is TRBJ1-1; a possible D gene is TRBD1 (6 bases). Germline V gene lookup returns CDR1 MNHEY and CDR2 SMNVEV (reference sequence). V was trimmed by 5 bases and J by 0 bases, leaving 22 bases between them. The CDR3 is made up of 18 amino acids. The CDR3 spells CASSPTYSGTNLNTEAFF. DNA of the CDR3: TGTGCCAGCAGTCCAACATACTCCGGGACAAACTTGAACACTGAAGCTTTCTTT.